This T cell receptor beta chain was obtained from a study of T cell changes during pregnancy in multiple sclerosis. Clones were read by immunoSEQ multiplex PCR, and TCRdb kept only the in-frame ones, dropping some. Of around 60,000 clones listed, approximately 93% were seen once; the top ten hold about 1.7%. CDR3 size: 11 residues. Germline CDR1 reads MDHEN; CDR2 reads SYDVKM. V was cut by 1 base and J by 12 bases, with 10 bases left in between. Specimen: peripheral blood, collected after pregnancy. This clonotype was obtained from a female donor with multiple sclerosis, enrolled in a pregnancy study. The chain has TRBV28 and TRBJ2-7; D may be TRBD2 (6 bases). CDR3 bases: TGTGCCAGCAGTTTATCGAGGGACTGGTACTTC. As protein: CASSLSRDWYF.